These 19 T cell receptor beta chains came from one sample sequenced in a study of CD8+CD57+ T cells in acquired aplastic anemia. For sequencing, patients were chosen who had shown expansion of CD8+CD57+ cells by flow cytometry. TCR beta VDJ and CDR3 profiling used genomic DNA as template. MiXCR, run by TCRdb on the reads, gives a single entry per CDR3 protein. The sample gives about 40,000 distinct CDR3 sequences, approximately 57% of which show up once; 59% is in the top ten. Sample: sorted CD4+, CD8+, or CD8+CD57+ T cells (not recorded which) from PBMCs. The receptors derive from a human donor with aplastic anemia.

This chain links TRBV24-1 with TRBJ2-7, with D perhaps TRBD2 (6 bases). CDR1 is KGHDR, CDR2 SFDVKD, per germline. The CDR3 has 14 residues. Trimming stripped 4 bases from V and 5 bases from J, with 14 bases between. The CDR3 region is CATSDTVSGNEQYF. As DNA, the CDR3 is TGTGCCACCAGTGACACAGTTAGCGGTAACGAGCAGTACTTC.

The rearrangement joins TRBV7-9 to TRBJ2-5; maybe TRBD2 (5 bases). The CDR3 runs to 13 residues. The V gene's germline CDR1 is SEHNR and CDR2 FQNEAQ (reference sequence). The V end lost 3 bases, the J end lost 5 bases, and 10 bases lay between the germline ends. The CDR3 region has the DNA TGTGCCAGCAGCTTTGGCGGGCTGGAGACCCAGTACTTC. It codes for CASSFGGLETQYF.

This clonotype was seen a handful of times. The chain joins TRBV25-1 to TRBJ2-7; D is undetermined. There are 11 residues in the CDR3. With 6 bases removed from V and 3 bases from J, the gap between germline ends came to 6 bases. CDR1 and CDR2 from the germline V gene are MGHDK and SYGVNS. CDR3 amino acids: CASRAGYEQYF. DNA of the CDR3: TGTGCCAGCAGGGCCGGCTACGAGCAGTACTTC.

V and J are TRBV20-1 and TRBJ2-1; 12 nucleotides align to TRBD2. V lost 2 bases to trimming and J lost 8 bases; unmatched junction nucleotides: 13. The length of the CDR3 is 17 residues. Per the germline V gene, CDR1 is DFQATT and CDR2 is SNEGSKA (reference sequence). For the CDR3, the DNA is TGCAGTGCTAGACTAGCGGGGGGGCGCGGGACAATTGATGAGCAGTTCTTC. Amino acid sequence: CSARLAGGRGTIDEQFF.

The chain carries TRBV6-2 or TRBV6-3 and TRBJ2-1; the match to TRBD2 covers 9 bases. The CDR3 sequence is 15 residues long. The V gene end was trimmed by 8 bases and the J gene end by 8 bases; junction bases not matched to a gene: 13. Germline assignment: CDR1 MNHEY and CDR2 SVGEGT. The CDR3 sequence: CASLQAGGLRDEQFF. CDR3 nucleotide sequence: TGTGCCAGCCTCCAGGCGGGGGGGCTGAGGGATGAGCAGTTCTTC.

The chain has TRBV20-1 and TRBJ2-3, with D maybe TRBD2 (5 bases). Trimming removed 5 bases from V and 4 bases from J, with 19 bases in between. The CDR3 is 15 amino acids. Germline V gene lookup returns CDR1 DFQATT and CDR2 SNEGSKA (reference sequence). CDR3 loop: CSAPPQYGNPDTQYF. DNA for the CDR3: TGCAGTGCTCCGCCTCAGTACGGGAACCCAGATACGCAGTATTTT.

The chain joins TRBV24-1 to TRBJ2-3; no definite D call. Trimming left V 6 bases short and J 5 bases short, with 5 bases between. The germline V gene encodes CDR1 KGHDR and CDR2 SFDVKD. The CDR3 is 11 residues long. In DNA, the CDR3 is TGTGCCACCAGTTTCCGAGATACGCAGTATTTT. Amino acids: CATSFRDTQYF.

In its sample, this clonotype was seen many times. This chain links TRBV20-1 with TRBJ2-1; D is perhaps TRBD1 or TRBD2 (5 bases each). Germline assignment: CDR1 DFQATT and CDR2 SNEGSKA (reference sequence). The CDR3 extends over 14 amino acids. V was trimmed by 4 bases and J by 4 bases, leaving 14 bases between them. CDR3 bases: TGCAGTGCTATCCCTGGGGACCCTTACAATGAGCAGTTCTTC. Translation: CSAIPGDPYNEQFF.

This clonotype came up many times. The V gene is TRBV9, the J gene TRBJ1-2; D gene unclear. This CDR3 spans 14 amino acids. Germline CDR1 reads SGDLS; CDR2 reads YYNGEE. Trimming removed 1 base at V and 4 bases at J, with 11 bases between. The DNA of the CDR3 is TGTGCCAGCAGCGTACTAACGGCGCCCTATGGCTACACCTTC. It is translated as CASSVLTAPYGYTF.

The V call is TRBV19, the J call TRBJ1-2; D may be TRBD1 (5 bases). CDR3 length: 13 residues. Germline V CDR1 and CDR2: LNHDA, SQIVND (reference sequence). V lost 5 bases, J lost 7 bases, and 14 bases lay in between. CDR3 sequence (DNA): TGTGCCAGTAGTGGAGAGGGGATCCGTGGCTACACCTTC. It yields the protein CASSGEGIRGYTF.

The chain combines TRBV2 with TRBJ2-1, with D possibly TRBD2 on 5 matching bases. This CDR3 has 15 amino acids. In germline, CDR1 is SNHLY, CDR2 FYNNEI. Trimming removed 1 base from V and 4 bases from J, with 11 bases in between. Here the CDR3 reads CASSEDGVSYNEQFF. The CDR3 coding sequence is TGTGCCAGCAGTGAAGACGGGGTTAGTTACAATGAGCAGTTCTTC.

The chain links TRBV20-1 to TRBJ1-5; D gene unclear. CDR3 length: 13 amino acids. Germline CDR1 reads DFQATT; CDR2 reads SNEGSKA (reference sequence). The germline V and J ends were trimmed by 3 bases and 3 bases, with 9 bases remaining between them. CDR3 region: CSASGEVNQPQHF. The CDR3 bases are TGCAGTGCTAGCGGGGAGGTCAATCAGCCCCAGCATTTT.

The chain links TRBV19 to TRBJ1-2, with a possible D match to TRBD1 (5 bases). V lost 7 bases, J lost 1 base, and 13 bases lay in between. This CDR3 has 14 residues. Per germline, CDR1 LNHDA and CDR2 SQIVND (reference sequence). CDR3 sequence (DNA): TGTGCCAGTAATCGGGGGTCCAGTAACTATGGCTACACCTTC. This translates into CASNRGSSNYGYTF.

This clonotype was observed many times. The J gene is TRBJ1-1, the V gene TRBV19, with TRBD1 as a possible D gene (5 bases). Trimming removed 4 bases from V and 4 bases from J, with 10 bases in between. From germline, CDR1 is LNHDA and CDR2 SQIVND (reference sequence). The CDR3 runs to 13 residues. The CDR3 protein is CASSRTDTTEAFF. Here the CDR3 DNA reads TGTGCCAGTAGTAGGACGGACACCACTGAAGCTTTCTTT.

This sequence joins TRBV12-5 and TRBJ2-5; possibly TRBD2 for D (5 bases). Germline V CDR1 and CDR2: LGHNT, FRNRAP. The V end was cut by 5 bases, the J end by 7 bases, with 8 bases between. CDR3 length: 11 amino acids. CDR3 bases: TGTGCTAGTGGTAGCGGTCGGACCCAGTACTTC. Translating gives CASGSGRTQYF.

The rearrangement uses TRBV20-1 and TRBJ2-7; TRBD1 matches 8 bases. V trimming: 7 bases; J trimming: 1 base; junction bases outside the gene matches: 6. The CDR3 length is 13 residues. Germline V gives CDR1 DFQATT, CDR2 SNEGSKA (reference sequence). CDR3 bases: TGCAGTGGGAAGGACAGGGCGTCCTACGAGCAGTACTTC. It yields the protein CSGKDRASYEQYF.

The V call is TRBV25-1, the J call TRBJ1-5; the match to TRBD1 covers 7 bases. Trimming at V came to 2 bases and at J to 9 bases, leaving 7 bases not matched to a gene. This CDR3 has 14 residues. CDR1 is MGHDK and CDR2 is SYGVNS in the germline V gene. The CDR3 region has the DNA TGTGCCAGCAGTGAAGGTCAGGGGGTCGCGCCCCAGCATTTT. Translated, it gives CASSEGQGVAPQHF.

This clonotype was recorded once. The rearrangement links TRBV12-3 or TRBV12-4 to TRBJ1-6, with 7 bases matching TRBD1. Trimming took 2 bases from V and 6 from J; bases not matched to a gene: 4. This CDR3 is built from 15 residues. The CDR3 DNA sequence: TGTGCCAGCAGTTTAAAACAGGGGCGTAATTCACCCCTCCACTTT. As protein: CASSLKQGRNSPLHF.

The chain recombines TRBV6-2 or TRBV6-3 with TRBJ2-1, with 8 bases identical to TRBD2. The length of the CDR3 is 15 residues. V shed 3 bases and J 0 bases; nucleotides not matched to a gene: 1. The germline CDR1 and CDR2 sequences are MNHEY and SVGEGT. The DNA for the CDR3 is TGTGCCAGCAGTTATGCGGGGGGCTCCTACAATGAGCAGTTCTTC. Protein: CASSYAGGSYNEQFF.